Listed below are T cell receptor beta chains from one sample, sequenced in a study of blood T cells in healthy people across ages. TCRdb redid the calling of the 5' RACE reads with MiXCR, one entry per CDR3 protein. The table has 1.5 million to 1.9 million distinct CDR3 sequences, approximately 42% seen once; the top ten hold just over 4%. The sequencing sample was made of blood. Source of these receptors: a woman under 30 in good health. Each CDR3 is given with its conserved first and last residue. A D gene is named only where the DNA matches it firmly. The size entry is marked missing in some rows and otherwise reads once, few, many or a size class.

D gene | J gene | V gene | clone size | CDR3 DNA | CDR3 protein
. | TRBJ1-3 | TRBV12-3/TRBV12-4 | few | TGTGCCAGCAGCCTGACGGCTGGAAACACCATATATTTT | CASSLTAGNTIYF
TRBD1 | TRBJ1-2 | TRBV7-2 | many | TGTGCCAGCAGCAAGGACAGGGGAAACTATGGCTACACCTTC | CASSKDRGNYGYTF
. | TRBJ2-1 | TRBV24-1 | . | TGTGCCACCAGTGACCCCACGTTTAGCTCCTACAATGAGCAGTTCTTC | CATSDPTFSSYNEQFF
. | TRBJ1-2 | TRBV7-9 | . | TGTGCCAGCAGCTTCAGTAGCATGATCTATGGCTACACCTTC | CASSFSSMIYGYTF
. | TRBJ2-7 | TRBV4-3 | few | TGCGCCAGCAGCCAAAGGACAGCGGCCTTATACGAGCAGTACTTC | CASSQRTAALYEQYF
. | TRBJ1-5 | TRBV5-1 | . | TGCGCCAGCAGCTTGTTTCCCAACTCGGGCAATCAGCCCCAGCATTTT | CASSLFPNSGNQPQHF
. | TRBJ1-2 | TRBV6-5 | . | TGTGCCAGCGGAAGGGTGGGGGAAATCTATGGCTACACCTTC | CASGRVGEIYGYTF
TRBD1 | TRBJ1-1 | TRBV7-9 | . | TGTGCCAGCAGCACAGATATCATCCGGGGGACAGTGGAGATGAACACTGAAGCTTTCTTT | CASSTDIIRGTVEMNTEAFF
. | TRBJ2-5 | TRBV27 | once | TGTGCCAGCAGTGCCACGGGCCCCTCCTCTCCAGGGACCCAGTACTTC | CASSATGPSSPGTQYF
. | TRBJ1-1 | TRBV27 | . | TGTGCCAGCAGTTATGGGGCACAGGTCGGCACTGAAGCTTTCTTT | CASSYGAQVGTEAFF
. | TRBJ1-1 | TRBV4-1 | . | TGCGCCAGCAGCCACCCGTTGGCGGGGTTGAACACTGAAGCTTTCTTT | CASSHPLAGLNTEAFF
. | TRBJ2-3 | TRBV6-1 | . | TGTGCCAGTAGTGAAGGGGCCGGTAGCACAGGTACGCAGTATTTT | CASSEGAGSTGTQYF
TRBD2 | TRBJ2-7 | TRBV12-3/TRBV12-4 | once | TGTGTCAGCAGCTCACCTCGACTAGCGGGGGTGAACTACAATGAGCAGTACTTC | CVSSSPRLAGVNYNEQYF
TRBD1 | TRBJ1-1 | TRBV20-1 | . | TGCAGTGCTGGACAGGGGGCTAGTTTTGAAGCTTTCTTT | CSAGQGASFEAFF
. | TRBJ1-2 | TRBV13 | . | TGTGCCAGCAGCTTCAGAGGGAGGGATTTTTTTTATGGCTACACCTTC | CASSFRGRDFFYGYTF
. | TRBJ2-7 | TRBV20-1 | . | TGCAGTGCGCCTCGCGGCGGGACAGACTCCTACAATGAGCAGTACTTC | CSAPRGGTDSYNEQYF
TRBD2 | TRBJ2-7 | TRBV9 | few | TGTGCCAGCAGCGTTGGGACTAGCGGGAGTGGCGAGCAGTACTTC | CASSVGTSGSGEQYF